The T cell receptor (beta chain) described here comes from a study of T cells after yellow fever vaccination. In the study overall: Some fractions had low cell numbers, and these were prepared with SMART-Seq v4 Ultra Low Input.

One entry per CDR3 protein results from TCRdb running MiXCR on the 5' RACE reads. The profile shows tens of thousands of distinct CDR3 sequences, about 6% of them singletons. General study points: Shared CD4/CD8 clonotypes were a small share, likely from convergent recombination. Most clones from primary vaccination were detected again post-booster (almost 98% CD4, 88% CD8). The secondary response showed a weaker magnitude and a faster peak, day 5 versus 15.

This clonotype came up many times. Its antigen remains unidentified. Unmatched junction bases numbered 8, after V lost 1 base and J lost 6 bases. From germline, CDR1 is SGHVS and CDR2 FNYEAQ. CDR3 length: 16 amino acids. The chain joins TRBV7-6 to TRBJ2-7, with 11 positions matching TRBD1. Sequenced material: CD8+ T cells sorted from PBMCs, taken around 45 days after the first yellow fever vaccination. The clonotype was recovered from a man between 18 and 29 years old who received the YFV17D yellow fever vaccine. The CDR3 here is CASSLVHGTGGSEQYF. As DNA, the CDR3 is TGTGCCAGCAGCTTAGTCCACGGGACAGGGGGTAGCGAGCAGTACTTC.